One and the same sample provided the 31 T cell receptor beta chains below, sequenced in a study of T cells in Graves' hyperthyroidism and ophthalmopathy. TCR beta CDR3 region amplification was performed from RNA transcripts. The study used the HTBI primer set for a first-round RT-PCR of the TCR CDR3. TCRdb redid the calling of the multiplex PCR reads with MiXCR, one entry per CDR3 protein. In the table there are over 400,000 distinct CDR3 sequences, 20% to 25% of which are singletons. The material sequenced was blood. All receptors derive from a woman in her 70s with Graves' ophthalmopathy.

In DNA form, the CDR3 reads TGCGCCAGCAGCCAAGAGGCGAGCGGGAATGAGCAGTTCTTC. This translates into CASSQEASGNEQFF. J is TRBJ2-1 and V is TRBV4-3; D is perhaps TRBD2 (6 bases). The CDR3 loop spans 14 amino acids. V shed 0 bases and J shed 7 bases, with 10 bases lying between them. CDR1 LGHNA and CDR2 YSLEER come from the germline V gene.

The table lists this clonotype with many counts. The V call is TRBV2, the J call TRBJ2-5; D is unclear. The V gene lost 6 bases and the J gene lost 2 bases, with 10 bases spanning the gap. Germline CDR1 is SNHLY and CDR2 is FYNNEI. This CDR3 has 13 amino acids. The CDR3 is CASSRSTQETQYF. CDR3 DNA sequence: TGTGCCAGCAGCCGTTCAACACAAGAGACCCAGTACTTC.

This clonotype was seen at least ten times. V usage is TRBV2 and J usage is TRBJ2-2; 10 nucleotides match TRBD1. V lost 7 bases to trimming and J lost 5 bases; unmatched junction nucleotides: 7. The germline gives CDR1 SNHLY, CDR2 FYNNEI. The CDR3 is made up of 15 amino acids. The CDR3 bases are TGTGCCAGCACCCGGGACAGGGGAGGGACCGGGGAGCTGTTTTTT. It translates to CASTRDRGGTGELFF.

This clonotype was detected many times. This rearrangement joins TRBV28 to TRBJ1-2; 7 nucleotides align to TRBD1. The germline V gene has CDR1 MDHEN and CDR2 SYDVKM. This CDR3 contains 13 residues. Trimming cost V 6 bases and J 3 bases; bases outside gene matches: 4. CDR3 nucleotides: TGTGCCAGCAGCATAACAGGGGACTATGGCTACACCTTC. It yields the protein CASSITGDYGYTF.

CDR3 loop: CATSRDYTGEQFF. As DNA, the CDR3 is TGTGCCACCAGCAGAGATTATACGGGGGAGCAGTTCTTC. The chain joins TRBV15 to TRBJ2-1, with D perhaps matching TRBD2 (5 bases). V dropped 0 bases and J dropped 10 bases, with 10 bases sitting between them. The CDR3 is made up of 13 amino acids. The V gene's germline CDR1 is LNHNV and CDR2 YYDKDF (reference sequence).

This clonotype was seen ten or more times. The rearrangement uses TRBV2 and TRBJ2-7, with 8 bases identical to TRBD1. V trimming: 6 bases; J trimming: 0 bases; junction bases outside the gene matches: 10. Germline V gene data show CDR1 as SNHLY and CDR2 as FYNNEI. CDR3 length equals 16 residues. The CDR3 bases are TGTGCCAGCAGGAAAGGACAGGGACCGCTCTCCTACGAGCAGTACTTC. Protein product: CASRKGQGPLSYEQYF.

In its sample, this clonotype was seen a few times. This chain joins TRBV20-1 and TRBJ1-2; D perhaps matches TRBD1 (6 bases). This CDR3 has 12 amino acids. Germline V gives CDR1 DFQATT, CDR2 SNEGSKA (reference sequence). V was clipped by 0 bases and J by 8 bases, with 10 bases between them. The CDR3 loop reads CSARDTRGGYTF. As DNA, the CDR3 is TGCAGTGCTAGAGATACAAGGGGGGGCTACACCTTC.

This rearrangement joins TRBV20-1 to TRBJ2-5, with D unclear. Per the germline V gene, CDR1 is DFQATT and CDR2 is SNEGSKA (reference sequence). This CDR3 is 11 amino acids long. Trimming pared 5 bases from V and 3 bases from J, leaving 7 bases between. In DNA, the CDR3 is TGCAGTGCTCCAACCAAAGAGACCCAGTACTTC. Residues: CSAPTKETQYF.

V and J are TRBV3-1 and TRBJ2-2; D uncertain. Trimming took off 1 base at V and 6 bases at J, with 9 bases between the two ends. CDR1 and CDR2 from the germline V gene are LGHDT and YNNKEL (reference sequence). The CDR3 spans 14 residues. This CDR3 is CASSQGIGSGELFF. The CDR3 DNA reads TGTGCCAGCAGCCAAGGTATAGGGTCCGGGGAGCTGTTTTTT.

This chain uses TRBV2 with TRBJ2-7; 10 bases fit TRBD1. Germline CDR1 reads SNHLY; CDR2 reads FYNNEI. With V trimmed by 5 bases and J by 1 base, 8 bases remained unmatched. This CDR3 is 16 amino acids long. In nucleotides, the CDR3 is TGTGCCAGCAGTTATCACCGGGACAGGGGTTCCTACGAGCAGTACTTC. Protein sequence: CASSYHRDRGSYEQYF.

With respect to this clonotype: A much bigger clone sits one base away, suggesting this may be a read error. The V call is TRBV12-3 or TRBV12-4, the J call TRBJ1-2, with D perhaps matching TRBD1 (6 bases). The CDR3 runs 11 residues. CDR3 loop: CASGFLQGSTF. The CDR3 bases are TGTGCCAGCGGTTTTCTCCAGGGGTCCACCTTC.

The rearrangement joins TRBV9 to TRBJ1-1, with D perhaps TRBD1 (5 bases). Between the trimmed V and J ends, which lost 0 bases and 1 base, there was a span of 10 bases. This CDR3 is built from 15 residues. Germline assignment: CDR1 SGDLS and CDR2 YYNGEE. CDR3 nucleotides: TGTGCCAGCAGCGTAGGGGGGGTCGGGAACACTGAAGCTTTCTTT. Translating it yields CASSVGGVGNTEAFF.

The chain uses TRBV20-1 and TRBJ2-3; D uncertain. Trimming removed 3 bases at V and 4 bases at J, with 17 bases between. CDR3 size: 15 residues. Looked up from germline, CDR1 is DFQATT and CDR2 is SNEGSKA (reference sequence). The CDR3 DNA follows: TGCAGTGCTAGCCCCTTGGGTGGGCCGGCAGATACGCAGTATTTT. Amino acids: CSASPLGGPADTQYF.

The chain employs TRBV10-3 and TRBJ1-2; D call uncertain. Germline loops: CDR1 ENHRY, CDR2 SYGVKD. The CDR3 extends over 17 amino acids. V was cut by 2 bases and J by 0 bases, with 16 bases left in between. The CDR3 DNA follows: TGTGCCATCAGTGAGCGGTATACGACGGTTGCTAACTATGGCTACACCTTC. Translation: CAISERYTTVANYGYTF.

Turning to this clonotype: Just one base apart from a much larger clone, this may be a read error. The rearrangement uses TRBV2 and TRBJ2-1; no firm D call. The CDR3 is 16 residues long. Trimming took 2 bases from V and 2 from J, leaving 13 bases between them. The germline V gene encodes CDR1 SNHLY and CDR2 FYNNEI. CDR3 coding DNA: TGTGCCAGCAGTGAAAAGAGCCTCCGGACCTACAATGAGCAGTTCTTC. Translation: CASSEKSLRTYNEQFF. The entire variable domain, with the rest obtained from reference TRBV2 and TRBJ2-1, is as follows: EPEVTQTPSHQVTQMGQEVILRCVPISNHLYFYWYRQILGQKVEFLVSFYNNEISEKSEIFDDQFSVERPDGSNFTLKIRSTKLEDSAMYFCASSEKSLRTYNEQFFGPGTRLTVL.

This clonotype was seen a few times. Mismatch with germline at one junction end may stem from a read error. This sequence joins TRBV3-1 and TRBJ2-1; 7 bases line up with TRBD1. Germline V CDR1 and CDR2: LGHDT, YNNKEL (reference sequence). The CDR3 consists of 15 residues. CDR3 nucleotides: TGTGCCAGCAGTCAAGACCCGGGACAGCACAATGAGCAGTTCTTC. As protein: CASSQDPGQHNEQFF.

The chain recombines TRBV5-1 with TRBJ2-7; D possibly corresponds to TRBD1 (5 bases). Germline CDR1 reads SGHRS; CDR2 reads YFSETQ. This CDR3 has 14 amino acids. V was cut by 0 bases and J by 5 bases, with 12 bases left in between. The CDR3 DNA follows: TGCGCCAGCAGCTTGGTTCGGATAGGGGACGAGCAGTACTTC. Its protein product is CASSLVRIGDEQYF.

The chain uses TRBV6-2 or TRBV6-3 and TRBJ2-1; TRBD2 aligns across 10 bases. CDR3 size: 15 residues. The junction had 8 bases not matched to a gene; V was cut back by 7 bases and J by 5 bases. The germline V gene encodes CDR1 MNHEY and CDR2 SVGEGT. Here the CDR3 DNA reads TGTGCCAGCATGTATAGCGGGGGGACCCACAATGAGCAGTTCTTC. Its protein is CASMYSGGTHNEQFF.

To note about this clonotype: This could be a read error, since a much larger clone is one nucleotide away. The gene calls are TRBV5-4 and TRBJ2-3; D is uncertain. The CDR3 contains 13 residues. Germline loops: CDR1 SGHNT, CDR2 YYREEE (reference sequence). CDR3: CGSSWSPGDTQYF. DNA for the CDR3: TGTGGCAGCAGCTGGTCCCCGGGAGATACGCAGTATTTT.

The J gene is TRBJ1-5, the V gene TRBV6-1; 9 nucleotides align to TRBD1. The CDR3 loop spans 14 amino acids. Germline CDR1 is MNHNS and CDR2 is SASEGT. Trimming took 6 bases from V and 5 from J; bases not matched to a gene: 5. In DNA, the CDR3 is TGTGCCAGCAGCGGACAGGGGATATATCAGCCCCAGCATTTT. It encodes CASSGQGIYQPQHF.

This clonotype was seen only a few times. V usage is TRBV20-1 and J usage is TRBJ2-7, with D unclear. The V end lost 6 bases, the J end lost 6 bases, and 18 bases lay between the germline ends. The CDR3 is 13 residues long. The V gene's germline CDR1 is DFQATT and CDR2 SNEGSKA (reference sequence). The CDR3 loop is CSAARGSLGEQYF. The DNA for the CDR3 is TGCAGTGCGGCACGTGGGTCGCTAGGCGAGCAGTACTTC.

This clonotype showed up just a few times. The chain is built from TRBV10-3 and TRBJ1-4, with a tentative D call TRBD1 (6 bases). This CDR3 has 15 amino acids. V dropped 2 bases and J dropped 3 bases, with 10 bases sitting between them. Germline V gives CDR1 ENHRY, CDR2 SYGVKD. The CDR3 here is CAISEIQGPNEKLFF. The CDR3 DNA is TGTGCCATCAGTGAGATACAGGGTCCTAATGAAAAACTGTTTTTT.

The V and J genes are TRBV20-1 and TRBJ2-7; D is unclear. V was clipped by 3 bases and J by 5 bases, with 17 bases between them. The CDR3 runs 14 residues. Germline V gene lookup returns CDR1 DFQATT and CDR2 SNEGSKA (reference sequence). The CDR3 loop reads CSARTGVGIHEQYF. DNA for the CDR3: TGCAGTGCTAGGACCGGAGTAGGTATCCACGAGCAGTACTTC.

On this clonotype itself: The conserved phenylalanine or tryptophan is not found at the CDR3 terminus, so this likely reflects a read error. V is TRBV5-1 and J is TRBJ2-3; possible D gene TRBD1, 5 bases. This CDR3 contains 13 residues. Germline V gene data show CDR1 as SGHRS and CDR2 as YFSETQ. In nucleotides, the CDR3 is TGTGCCAGCAGAAGACAGTACACAGATACGCAGTATCTT. Its protein is CASRRQYTDTQYL.

V gene TRBV6-1 combines with J gene TRBJ2-3, with D possibly TRBD2 on 5 matching bases. Germline lookup yields CDR1 MNHNS and CDR2 SASEGT. This CDR3 has 13 residues. The CDR3 spells CAILLGGTDTQYF. DNA for the CDR3: TGTGCTATCCTACTCGGGGGCACAGATACGCAGTATTTT.

The V call is TRBV6-5, the J call TRBJ1-6; possibly TRBD1 for D (5 bases). This CDR3 has 17 residues. Germline V CDR1 and CDR2: MNHEY, SVGAGI. Trimming left V 0 bases short and J 3 bases short, with 12 bases between. The CDR3 loop reads CASSYSTGGGYNSPLHF. The CDR3 DNA reads TGTGCCAGCAGTTACTCGACCGGGGGTGGCTATAATTCACCCCTCCACTTT.

The CDR3 nucleotides are TGTGCCAGCAGTTACTCGGGGCAGGGAAAAAACACCTTC. Its translation: CASSYSGQGKNTF. This rearrangement joins TRBV6-6 to TRBJ1-2, with D possibly matching TRBD1 (5 bases). The germline V gene has CDR1 MNHNY and CDR2 SVGAGI (reference sequence). The CDR3 is 13 amino acids. V dropped 0 bases and J dropped 12 bases, with 14 bases sitting between them.

The chain recombines TRBV19 with TRBJ1-1, with TRBD1 as a possible D gene (5 bases). Germline loops: CDR1 LNHDA, CDR2 SQIVND (reference sequence). The CDR3 loop spans 14 amino acids. Trimming removed 3 bases at V and 1 base at J, with 9 bases between. The CDR3: CASSIRTQNTEAFF. The CDR3 DNA is TGTGCCAGTAGTATCAGGACACAGAACACTGAAGCTTTCTTT.

The V gene is TRBV19, the J gene TRBJ2-2; 14 nucleotides match TRBD2. Germline V gene lookup returns CDR1 LNHDA and CDR2 SQIVND (reference sequence). The CDR3 runs 17 residues. J gave up 3 bases and V 3 bases, and 3 bases lay outside the gene matches. CDR3 nucleotides: TGTGCCAGTAGTATTGGGACTAGCGGGAGCTACACCGGGGAGCTGTTTTTT. Its translation: CASSIGTSGSYTGELFF.

There are many counts of this clonotype. The V gene is TRBV14, the J gene TRBJ2-1; 9 bases agree with TRBD1. This CDR3 region has 15 residues. V dropped 2 bases and J dropped 6; count of bases not matched to a gene: 5. CDR1 is SGHDN, CDR2 FVKESK, per germline. The CDR3 coding sequence is TGTGCCAGCAGCCAAACAGGGGGCTGGTTCAATGAGCAGTTCTTC. Residues: CASSQTGGWFNEQFF.

The CDR3 DNA sequence: TGTGCCTGGAGTGACACCGCGACAGGCTCTGGGACTGAAGCTTTCTTT. Translation: CAWSDTATGSGTEAFF. The chain carries TRBV30 and TRBJ1-1, with D possibly TRBD1 on 6 matching bases. Germline values: CDR1 GTSNPN, CDR2 SVGIG (reference sequence). This CDR3 spans 16 amino acids. Deletions cut 1 base from V and 5 bases from J, with 20 bases between.